What follows describes a single T cell receptor beta chain. The antigen is not known. This CDR3 spans 17 amino acids. The germline V gene has CDR1 SGHRS and CDR2 YFSETQ. V lost 4 bases, J lost 4 bases, and 14 bases stayed unmatched. The source of the sample is a study of OX40 agonist ivuxolimab in advanced cancers. In the study overall: The drug used for patients, ivuxolimab, was an agonistic anti-OX40 (CD134) antibody. Patients assigned to dose escalation were diagnosed with hepatocellular carcinoma, melanoma, renal cell or head and neck cancer. Findings of the study overall: Relative to CD4+ cells, CD8+ T cells on average had more expanded clones. People who partly responded at 0.1-3.0 mg/kg had some of the least clonal expansion seen.

Clones were sequenced by immunoSEQ multiplex PCR, and TCRdb holds only the in-frame ones, with some missing. This sample has over 60,000 clones, with around 84% found just once. The source material was CD4+ or CD8+ T cells sorted from blood, sampled in a trial of the OX40 agonist ivuxolimab. The receptor's source is an adult with an advanced solid tumor such as melanoma, head and neck, liver or kidney cancer. V and J are TRBV5-1 and TRBJ2-3, with TRBD2 matching 8 bases. As DNA, the CDR3 is TGCGCCAGCAGCCTAAGACCCTCCGGGACTAGAGCAGATACGCAGTATTTT. This codes for CASSLRPSGTRADTQYF.